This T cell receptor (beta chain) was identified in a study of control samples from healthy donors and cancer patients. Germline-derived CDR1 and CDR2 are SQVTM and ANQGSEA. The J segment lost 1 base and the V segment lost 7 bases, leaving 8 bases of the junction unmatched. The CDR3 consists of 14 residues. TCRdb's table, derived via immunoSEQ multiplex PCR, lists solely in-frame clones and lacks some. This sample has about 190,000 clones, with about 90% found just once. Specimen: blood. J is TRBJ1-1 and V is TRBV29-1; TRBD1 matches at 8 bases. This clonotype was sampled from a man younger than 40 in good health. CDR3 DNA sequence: TGCAGCGCCGAACACAGGGGGAGGAACACTGAAGCTTTCTTT. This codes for CSAEHRGRNTEAFF. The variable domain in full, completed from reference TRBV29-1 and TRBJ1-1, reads SAVISQKPSRDICQRGTSLTIQCQVDSQVTMMFWYRQQPGQSLTLIATANQGSEATYESGFVIDKFPISRPNLTFSTLTVSNMSPEDSSIYLCSAEHRGRNTEAFFGQGTRLTVV.